The T cell receptor (beta chain) under discussion was sequenced for a study of blood T cells in healthy people across ages. Regarding the study as a whole: Diversity figures derived from one million T cells were judged to underestimate the true value. Unknown donor CMV status possibly confounded expanded clonotype changes. Both naive CD4+ cell counts and diversity were greater in long-lived donors than in aged donors.

The CDR3 is 14 amino acids. J gave up 5 bases and V 5 bases, and 4 bases lay outside the gene matches. Germline values: CDR1 MNHEY, CDR2 SVGAGI. Primers used in a second PCR of about 6 to 11 cycles were a sample-barcoded 5' primer and a J-beta primer mix. TCRdb fed the 5' RACE reads into MiXCR, producing one record per CDR3 protein. Of hundreds of thousands of distinct CDR3 sequences listed, 40% to 45% are singletons. The table lists this clonotype with a few counts. The antigen is unknown. The chain carries TRBV6-5 and TRBJ2-3; 10 nucleotides agree with TRBD1. The sequence was obtained from an elderly man in good health. The specimen was blood. This CDR3 is CASSRQGARDTQYF. The CDR3 region has the DNA TGTGCCAGCAGTAGACAGGGGGCGCGAGATACGCAGTATTTT.